This T cell receptor (beta chain) comes out of a study of memory CD4+ T cells and cytomegalovirus serostatus. Study as a whole: Of the healthy Belgian adults, 9 were CMV seropositive and fewer than 30 seronegative.

The CDR3 is made up of 16 amino acids. Germline V CDR1 and CDR2: SNHLY, FYNNEI. V was pared by 2 bases and J by 2 bases, with 7 bases of the junction left unmatched. Single viable CD3+CD4+CD8-CD45RO+ cells were sorted as the memory CD4+ T cells. Donors' CMV status reflects serum IgG against pp150, pp28, p38, p52. In the authors' methods: After removing out-of-frame reads, 2,204,828 distinct TCRbeta sequences remained. TCRdb keeps only in-frame clones here, not all; method: immunoSEQ multiplex PCR. V, J and clone size are taken as reported in that table, and D and trimming were inferred from the DNA itself. The sample consists of about 25,000 clones, roughly 75% of them appearing once.

Sequenced material: memory CD4+ T cells from blood. The rearrangement uses TRBV2 and TRBJ2-5, with 8 bases matching TRBD1. The source of this sequence is an adult in good health and CMV-seronegative. The CDR3 is CASSEQTGGWQETQYF. In DNA form, the CDR3 reads TGTGCCAGCAGTGAACAAACAGGGGGTTGGCAAGAGACCCAGTACTTC.